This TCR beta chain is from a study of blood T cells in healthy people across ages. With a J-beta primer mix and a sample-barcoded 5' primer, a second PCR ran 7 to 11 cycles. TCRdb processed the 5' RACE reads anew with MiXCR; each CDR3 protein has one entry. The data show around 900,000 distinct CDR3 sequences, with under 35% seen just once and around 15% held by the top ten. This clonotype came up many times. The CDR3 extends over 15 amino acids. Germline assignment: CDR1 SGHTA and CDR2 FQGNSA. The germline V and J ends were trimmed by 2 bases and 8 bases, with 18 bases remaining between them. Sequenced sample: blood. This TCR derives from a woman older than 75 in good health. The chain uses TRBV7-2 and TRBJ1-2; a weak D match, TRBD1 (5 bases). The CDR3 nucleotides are TGTGCCAGCAGCTTAAATCCGGGGCAACGAGGGGGCTACACCTTC. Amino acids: CASSLNPGQRGGYTF.